This note documents a single T cell receptor beta chain sequence. The target antigen is unknown. The CDR3 is 16 amino acids. Germline loops: CDR1 SGHRS, CDR2 YFSETQ. J was trimmed by 4 bases and V by 4 bases; bases with no gene match: 13. The data stem from a study of T cell repertoires in cytomegalovirus infection. Study-level information: CMV infection plus the matching HLA type was flagged by public TCR beta signatures. Findings of the study overall: HLA-C-restricted CMV-specific TCR beta clonotypes prevailed in the ex vivo response.

TCRdb re-called the reads through MiXCR, storing one row per CDR3 protein. Among around 170,000 distinct CDR3 sequences, 14% were seen once, and the ten largest hold about a quarter. Input material: PBMCs. V and J are TRBV5-1 and TRBJ1-1; 7 bases line up with TRBD1. The sequence derives from a human donor in good health (CMV status not recorded). Some clones in this sample may be carry-over from other donors' samples. CDR3 sequence reads: CASSLTLTGAGTEAFF. CDR3 DNA: TGCGCCAGCAGCCTTACCCTTACAGGGGCGGGCACTGAAGCTTTCTTT.